One T cell receptor (beta chain) is described in this entry. What this receptor recognizes is not known. No quality values exist for individual bases; no much larger clone is one base distant. Based on the germline V gene, the CDR1 and CDR2 sequences are LGHNA and YSLEER. There are 12 amino acids in the CDR3, from cysteine to phenylalanine inclusive. The entry retains the CDR3 DNA only, 36 bases that are in frame from base 1. V sheds 5 bases and J sheds 4 bases, leaving 6 bases between their ends. The sample belongs to a study of cytomegalovirus exposure and HLA in healthy donors (dated by TCRdb to 2015 to 2018). General notes on the study: According to an earlier analysis of 587 of the donors, about 179 million T cells yielded some 120 million unique TCR beta sequences and less than 300 Gb of sequence data. On average, 235,054 unique TCR beta nucleotide sequences were sequenced per donor among 350 to 400 genotyped donors of the cohort, with 15% to 20% of those sequences being non-productive. The study was designed to test whether signatures of past pathogen exposure could be identified by cataloging public T cell receptors. Donor age, sex, ethnicity and CMV serostatus were compiled together with the repertoire data. An early release that covered about 600 HLA-typed donors contained about 290 gigabases of sequencing data and 80 million or so unique TCR sequences. Besides the first cohort of roughly 640 subjects, a separate validation cohort made up of over a hundred different subjects was used. Among the approximately 400 genotyped donors, 81% belonged to the genetic ancestry cluster associated with self-reported Caucasian donors. Roughly 5 DR-DQ haplotypes were handled as single units for association and clustering, since linkage in the cohort was strong. Every discovery cohort repertoire had been produced on one sequencing platform. To predict cytomegalovirus infection status, the study brought together high-throughput TCR immunosequencing, statistical association of individual TCRs with disease status, and machine learning. The study used immunosequencing to profile the T cell repertoires of some 600 subjects and linked those repertoires to cytomegalovirus serostatus. Genome-wide SNP genotypes for about 60% of the roughly 700 donors were used in a later genetic analysis, which treated that subset as a discovery cohort. In an earlier analysis of 500 to 650 of the donors, high-throughput TCR beta sequencing was used to judge whether each TCR beta V gene segment behaved as functional or pseudogenic. To study patterns of TCR occurrence, a later analysis re-analyzed previously published TCR beta repertoires from around 700 donors and added high-resolution HLA genotyping. In the later analysis, no new phenotypic data were used to find candidate immune exposures; instead, reliance was placed on TCR beta sequences and their occurrence across donors. Class I and class II HLA loci were covered by the typing at four-digit resolution. The number of donors typed differed by locus, with about 620-630 for A, B, C, DRB1 and DQB1, over 500 for DQA1, over 600 for DPA1, and 400 to 490 for DPB1. Overall study results and their limits: Compared with equally common non-associated chains, HLA-associated TCR beta chains in a later analysis were more clonally expanded and had lower generation probabilities. Most CMV-associated TCR beta chains appeared to be HLA-restricted in a later analysis, and the HLA associations seemed to be driven largely by CMV exposure. Presence/absence analyses assumed roughly uniform sequencing depth across donors, an assumption that may not hold. The sequencing pipeline was judged likely to have produced a cluster of highly shared sequence variants as a technical artifact. Correlated functional status among segregating V segments might reflect linkage disequilibrium, but an unknown experimental factor could not be ruled out. Several of the top co-occurrence clusters appeared to be linked to parvovirus B19, influenza, CMV and Epstein-Barr virus, according to a later analysis. A later analysis found that TCR association rates varied across HLA loci, with DRB1 alleles showing the most associated TCRs and HLA-C alleles the fewest. Across donors, most TCR sequences were observed very rarely, whereas some public TCRs were present in many individuals. The only immune exposure information available for the cohort was CMV serostatus. Some IMGT-functional V segments, including TRBV6-2 and TRBV6-3, could not be told apart with the 87-base-pair reads, so those segments were excluded. Because some donors lacked HLA typing at each locus, the association tests relied only on the typed subset. According to a later genetic analysis, donors in an Asian-associated ancestry cluster had fewer N-insertions in productive TCRs than the roughly 670-donor mean. A later analysis associated 15,000 or so TCR beta sequences with specific HLA alleles at a false discovery rate of 0.05. Because counts were too low, under 20 rarely observed V segments, including chromosome 9 orphons, were left out of the earlier analysis of some 600 of the donors. In an earlier analysis of approximately 590 of the donors, most TCR beta V segments were observed in productive rearrangements about 87% or about 30% of the time, broadly matching IMGT annotations. Cytomegalovirus status was reported to be diagnosed by the classifier with high specificity and sensitivity in both the original and validation cohorts. In vitro tests confirmed that a few of the cytomegalovirus-associated TCR beta chains recognize cytomegalovirus antigens. Only TCR beta chains were sequenced in this cohort, and the absence of alpha or paired-chain data limited detectable features. In the study, about 150 TCR beta chains were listed as associated with cytomegalovirus. V-gene and J-gene trimming of TCR beta chains was associated with a missense DCLRE1C variant in a later genetic analysis, and the association was replicated in an independent cohort. When HLA alleles, especially DR and DQ, strongly co-occurred, attributing TCR associations to individual alleles was difficult. A further reported finding was that TCR beta sequences accurately predicted the HLA-A and HLA-B alleles for most subjects in the first cohort. The authors suggested that the approach could potentially be generalized to other disease states and immunological phenotypes.

In total, over 600 healthy bone marrow donors made up the cohort. At the time of sampling, every cohort member was nominally healthy, though immune exposures that went unrecorded were likely present. The donor was CMV seronegative and was included in the group of 352 seronegative cohort members. A peripheral blood sample was provided by each donor, and peripheral blood mononuclear cells were used for TCR beta sequencing. The Qiagen DNeasy Blood Extraction Kit was used to extract genomic DNA from the blood cell samples. Library prep was done by the immunoSEQ multiplex PCR assay. For the multiplex PCR, a mixture combining 60 forward primers for TCR Vbeta segments and 13 reverse primers for TCR Jbeta segments was used. The CDR3 region of rearranged TCR beta genes was amplified from genomic DNA by a multiplex PCR assay. The Illumina HiSeq System was used to sequence the amplified TCR beta libraries as 87-base-pair reads. The authors processed their data as follows. In a later analysis, around 80 million unique TCR beta chains were counted across the 500 to 850 repertoires, and roughly 10 million of these chains were shared by at least two donors. To remove PCR and sequencing errors, raw reads were error-corrected and collapsed into unique sequences using a nearest-neighbor algorithm that merged closely related sequences. CDR3 sequences were aligned to IMGT reference sequences to assign V, D and J gene segments. For a sequence to be retained, at least a six-nucleotide match to both a V gene segment and a J gene segment was required. A rearrangement counted as productive if the CDR3 had no stop codons and remained in frame with V and J, and every other rearrangement counted as non-productive. CDR3 was defined by IMGT convention, running from the second conserved V-encoded cysteine to the conserved J-encoded phenylalanine. In an earlier analysis of around 570 of the donors, sequences lacking an unambiguous match to a single V gene segment were excluded. An earlier analysis of about 590 of the donors classified V segments as functional when productive rearrangements were above 56.7% and as segregating when the standard deviation between donors was above 5%. To diagnose cytomegalovirus status from the catalog of TCR beta chain sequences, a statistical classification framework was built. In a later analysis, TCR nucleotide sequences were compared against IMGT/GENE-DB human TR gene sequences so that V and J genes could be assigned. Using the TCRdist pipeline, a later analysis assigned CDR3 sequences along with most-parsimonious VDJ recombination scenarios. In a later analysis, each TCR beta chain was defined by its CDR3 amino acid sequence together with its V-gene family, and reads lacking a unique V-gene family were excluded. To address suspected cross-contamination and a sequencing artifact, a later analysis removed 592 highly shared, low-generation-probability nucleotide sequences. A later analysis calculated a clonal expansion index for each public chain from normalized within-repertoire ranks of inferred template counts. In a later analysis, generation probabilities were computed with a VDJ recombination model fitted to out-of-frame rearrangements, and the resulting probabilities were checked against IGoR. In a later analysis, TCR-TCR, TCR-HLA and TCR-CMV co-occurrence was scored with hypergeometric tests, and a repertoire-size bias correction was applied to TCR pairs. False discovery rates were estimated in a later analysis by permuting HLA or CMV assignments 20 times. A later analysis grouped co-occurring TCRs with DBSCAN, adding TCRdist sequence similarity when clustering within HLA-allele-positive subsets. For co-occurrence clustering, repertoires with fewer than 30,000 or more than 120,000 public chains were excluded, along with a handful of repertoires with anomalous nucleotide sharing. TCRdb took over this immuneACCESS table, retaining in-frame rearrangements with V and J assigned. Such tables are incomplete; in checked studies, under half of the missing clones stem from an unresolved V gene, and the remainder is unexplained. V and J calls and clone size come straight from that table; D and trimming were deduced from the DNA. The sample table holds 55,000 to 65,000 clones, of which around 81% were seen once. The ten largest clones take up over 5% of the sample.

Recombination joined TRBV4-3 with TRBJ1-3, with the identity of the D gene unclear. The sequenced sample consisted of PBMCs. The clonotype comes from a male donor in good health and CMV-seronegative. The sequenced DNA: TGCGCCAGCAGCTGGAGGGGAAACACCATATATTTT. Its protein reads: CASSWRGNTIYF.